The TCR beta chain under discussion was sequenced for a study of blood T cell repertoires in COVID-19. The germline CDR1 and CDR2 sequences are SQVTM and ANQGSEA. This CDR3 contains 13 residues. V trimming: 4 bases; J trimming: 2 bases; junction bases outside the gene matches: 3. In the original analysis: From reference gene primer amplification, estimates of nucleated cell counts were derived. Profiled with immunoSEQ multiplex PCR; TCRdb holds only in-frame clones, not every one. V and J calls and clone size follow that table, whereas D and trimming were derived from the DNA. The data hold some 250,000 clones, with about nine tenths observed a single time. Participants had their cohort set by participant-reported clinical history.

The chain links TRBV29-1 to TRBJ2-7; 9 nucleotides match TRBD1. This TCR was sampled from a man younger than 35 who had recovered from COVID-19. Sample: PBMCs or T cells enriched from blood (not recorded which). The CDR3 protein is CSVGDRDPYEQYF. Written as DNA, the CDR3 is TGCAGCGTTGGGGACAGGGACCCCTACGAGCAGTACTTC.